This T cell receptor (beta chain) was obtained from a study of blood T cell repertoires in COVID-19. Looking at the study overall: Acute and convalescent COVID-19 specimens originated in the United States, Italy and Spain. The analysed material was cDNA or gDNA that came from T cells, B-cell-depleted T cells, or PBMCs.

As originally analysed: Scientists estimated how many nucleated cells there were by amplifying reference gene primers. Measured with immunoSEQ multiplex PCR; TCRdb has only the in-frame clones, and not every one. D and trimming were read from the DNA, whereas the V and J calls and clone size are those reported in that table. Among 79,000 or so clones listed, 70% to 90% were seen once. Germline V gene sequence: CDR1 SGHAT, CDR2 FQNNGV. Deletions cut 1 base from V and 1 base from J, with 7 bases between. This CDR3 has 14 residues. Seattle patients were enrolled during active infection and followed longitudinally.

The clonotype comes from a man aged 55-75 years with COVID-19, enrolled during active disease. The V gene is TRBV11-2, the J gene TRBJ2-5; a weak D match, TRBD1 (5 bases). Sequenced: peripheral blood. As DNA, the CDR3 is TGTGCCAGCAGCTTAGTCCAGGGCCAAGAGACCCAGTACTTC. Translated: CASSLVQGQETQYF.